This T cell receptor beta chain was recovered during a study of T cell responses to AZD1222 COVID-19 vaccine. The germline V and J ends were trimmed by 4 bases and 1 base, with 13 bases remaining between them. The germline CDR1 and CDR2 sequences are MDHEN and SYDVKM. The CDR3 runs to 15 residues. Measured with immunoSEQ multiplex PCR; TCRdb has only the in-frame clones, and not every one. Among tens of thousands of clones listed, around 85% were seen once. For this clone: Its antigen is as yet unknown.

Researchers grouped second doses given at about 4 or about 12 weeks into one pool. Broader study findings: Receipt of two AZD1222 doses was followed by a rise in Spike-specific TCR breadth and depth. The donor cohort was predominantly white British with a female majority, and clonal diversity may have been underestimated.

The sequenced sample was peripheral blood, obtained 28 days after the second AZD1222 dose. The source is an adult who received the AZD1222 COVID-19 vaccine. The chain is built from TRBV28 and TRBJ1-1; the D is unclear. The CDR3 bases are TGTGCCAGCAGTTCCCCAGGCGGTCAGAACACTGAAGCTTTCTTT. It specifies CASSSPGGQNTEAFF.